The subject of this entry is one T cell receptor beta chain. This receptor's antigen is unknown. Within one base of it there is no much larger clone, and no base qualities were kept. A distance of 15 bases separates the germline ends of V and J, which lose 3 bases and 2 bases respectively. From cysteine to phenylalanine, the CDR3 is 15 amino acids long. The CDR3 DNA has 45 bases and is translated from base 1. In the germline V gene, CDR1 corresponds to SGHDT and CDR2 to YYEEEE. The protocol used for the library was the immunoSEQ multiplex PCR assay. For the multiplex PCR, a mixture combining 60 forward primers for TCR Vbeta segments and 13 reverse primers for TCR Jbeta segments was used. The CDR3 region of rearranged TCR beta genes was amplified from genomic DNA with a multiplex PCR assay. The amplified TCR beta libraries were sequenced on the Illumina HiSeq System as 87-base-pair reads. Per the authors' processing: Across the 700 or so repertoires, a later analysis counted around 80 million unique TCR beta chains, around 11 million of which were shared by at least two donors. A nearest-neighbor algorithm error-corrected the raw reads and collapsed the reads into unique sequences, merging closely related sequences to remove PCR and sequencing errors. V, D and J gene segments were assigned by aligning CDR3 sequences to IMGT reference sequences. For a sequence to be retained, at least a six-nucleotide match to both a V gene segment and a J gene segment was required. Rearrangements were called productive when the CDR3 lacked stop codons and stayed in frame with V and J; all others were non-productive. CDR3 was defined by IMGT convention, running from the second conserved V-encoded cysteine to the conserved J-encoded phenylalanine. In an earlier analysis of more than 550 of the donors, sequences lacking an unambiguous match to a single V gene segment were excluded. In an earlier analysis of a few hundred of the donors, a V segment was called functional when productive rearrangements were above 56.7%, and segregating when the standard deviation between donors exceeded 5%. A statistical classification framework was built for diagnosing cytomegalovirus status from the catalog of TCR beta chain sequences. A later analysis assigned V and J genes by comparing TCR nucleotide sequences with IMGT/GENE-DB human TR gene sequences. Using the TCRdist pipeline, a later analysis assigned CDR3 sequences along with most-parsimonious VDJ recombination scenarios. In a later analysis, each TCR beta chain was defined by its CDR3 amino acid sequence together with its V-gene family, and reads lacking a unique V-gene family were excluded. To address suspected cross-contamination and a sequencing artifact, a later analysis removed several hundred highly shared, low-generation-probability nucleotide sequences. In a later analysis, a clonal expansion index was calculated for each public chain from normalized within-repertoire ranks of inferred template counts. Generation probabilities in a later analysis came from a VDJ recombination model fitted to out-of-frame rearrangements, and those results were checked against IGoR. Hypergeometric tests were used in a later analysis to score TCR-TCR, TCR-HLA and TCR-CMV co-occurrence, with a repertoire-size bias correction applied to the TCR pairs. A later analysis estimated false discovery rates by permuting HLA or CMV assignments 20 times. In a later analysis, co-occurring TCRs were grouped using DBSCAN, with TCRdist sequence similarity added in when clustering inside HLA-allele-positive subsets. Repertoires with fewer than 30,000 or more than 120,000 public chains were left out of co-occurrence clustering, as were roughly five repertoires with anomalous nucleotide sharing. TCRdb limited this immuneACCESS table to in-frame rearrangements with V and J called. A share of clones is missing; checked studies link under half to unresolved V genes, and the rest is unexplained. V and J calls and clone size come straight from that table; D and trimming were deduced from the DNA. Present in this sample are around 150,000 clones, 70% to 90% of which were seen just once. Jointly, the top ten make up approximately 2.5% of the sample.

This entry belongs to a study of cytomegalovirus exposure and HLA in healthy donors (dated by TCRdb to about 2017). For context, the study as a whole: According to an earlier analysis of several hundred of the donors, about 179 million T cells yielded 90 million to 130 million unique TCR beta sequences and about 300 Gb of sequence data. Approximately 310 gigabases of sequencing data and 78 million or so unique TCR sequences were included in an early release covering about 700 HLA-typed donors. Of the roughly 410 genotyped donors, approximately 81% were placed in the genetic ancestry cluster associated with self-reported Caucasian donors. The study was designed to test whether signatures of past pathogen exposure could be identified by cataloging public T cell receptors. The study profiled the T cell repertoires of hundreds of subjects by immunosequencing and related them to cytomegalovirus serostatus. Besides the first cohort of approximately 710 subjects, a separate validation cohort made up of roughly 120 different subjects was used. To predict cytomegalovirus infection status, the study brought together high-throughput TCR immunosequencing, statistical association of individual TCRs with disease status, and machine learning. To study patterns of TCR occurrence, a later analysis re-analyzed previously published TCR beta repertoires from around 660 donors and added high-resolution HLA genotyping. Rather than using new phenotypic data, the later analysis identified candidate immune exposures from TCR beta sequences and from how often those sequences occurred across donors. An earlier analysis of more than 450 of the donors used high-throughput TCR beta sequencing to judge whether each TCR beta V gene segment behaved as functional or pseudogenic. Donor age, sex, ethnicity and CMV serostatus were collected together with the repertoire data. In a later genetic analysis, genome-wide SNP genotypes for about 65% of the roughly 700 donors were used, and that subset was treated as a discovery cohort. Every repertoire in the discovery cohort had been generated on one and the same sequencing platform. Both class I and class II loci were covered by HLA typing, at four-digit resolution. Typing coverage varied by locus: about 620-630 donors for A, B, C, DRB1 and DQB1; roughly 500 for DQA1; over 600 for DPA1; approximately 490 for DPB1. Five DR-DQ haplotypes were treated as single units for association and clustering because of strong linkage in the cohort. On average, roughly 240,000 unique TCR beta nucleotide sequences were sequenced per donor among 398 genotyped donors of the cohort, with around 19% of those sequences being non-productive.

General study outcomes and caveats: A further reported finding was that TCR beta sequences accurately predicted the HLA-A and HLA-B alleles for most subjects in the first cohort. A total of roughly 160 TCR beta chains were listed by the study as associated with cytomegalovirus. A later analysis found that most CMV-associated TCR beta chains appeared HLA-restricted, with HLA associations seemingly driven largely by CMV exposure. Because HLA typing was missing for some donors at each locus, association tests included only the typed subset. When HLA alleles, especially DR and DQ, strongly co-occurred, attributing TCR associations to individual alleles was difficult. An association between a missense DCLRE1C variant and V-gene and J-gene trimming of TCR beta chains was found in a later genetic analysis and replicated in an independent cohort. The authors suggested that the approach could potentially be generalized to other disease states and immunological phenotypes. While some public TCRs were present in many individuals, most TCR sequences turned up only very rarely across donors. In a later analysis, HLA-associated TCR beta chains were found to be more clonally expanded and to have lower generation probabilities than equally common non-associated chains. This cohort had only TCR beta chains sequenced, and the lack of alpha or paired-chain data limited which features could be detected. An earlier analysis of approximately 530 of the donors showed that most TCR beta V segments appeared in productive rearrangements either about 90% or about 30% of the time, which broadly matched IMGT annotations. A cluster of highly shared sequence variants was judged likely to represent a technical artifact of the sequencing pipeline. The classifier was reported to diagnose cytomegalovirus status with high specificity and sensitivity in both the original and validation cohorts. Several of the top co-occurrence clusters appeared to be linked to parvovirus B19, influenza, CMV and Epstein-Barr virus, according to a later analysis. Because counts were too low, around 17 rarely observed V segments, including chromosome 9 orphons, were left out of the earlier analysis of 500 to 650 of the donors. In a later analysis, some 18,000 TCR beta sequences were associated with specific HLA alleles at a false discovery rate of 0.05. CMV serostatus was the only immune exposure information available for the cohort. Linkage disequilibrium might explain the correlated functional status among segregating V segments, but an unknown experimental factor could not be excluded. In vitro tests confirmed that a few of the cytomegalovirus-associated TCR beta chains recognize cytomegalovirus antigens. Some IMGT-functional V segments, including TRBV6-2 and TRBV6-3, could not be distinguished by the 87-base-pair reads and were therefore excluded. Compared with the roughly 700-donor mean, donors in an Asian-associated ancestry cluster had fewer N-insertions in productive TCRs, according to a later genetic analysis. In a later analysis, TCR association rates were found to vary across HLA loci, with the most associated TCRs seen for DRB1 alleles and the fewest for HLA-C alleles. The presence/absence analyses assumed that sequencing depth was roughly uniform across donors, and that assumption may not be true.

The cohort consisted of some 670 healthy bone marrow donors. Cohort members were all nominally healthy when sampled, although unrecorded immune exposures were likely present. The donor was CMV seronegative and was included in the group of 352 seronegative cohort members. Every donor gave a peripheral blood sample, and the peripheral blood mononuclear cells from that sample were used for TCR beta sequencing. The Qiagen DNeasy Blood Extraction Kit was used to extract genomic DNA from the blood cell samples. The sequence came from a man between 50 and 59 years old in good health and CMV-seronegative. The chain is encoded by TRBV5-6 joined to TRBJ2-7; a tentative D call is TRBD1 (6 bases match). The specimen was PBMCs. The CDR3 protein sequence reads: CASSSPDRRTYEQYF. The nucleotides read TGTGCCAGCAGCTCGCCGGACAGAAGAACCTACGAGCAGTACTTC.